These T cell receptor beta chains were read from a single sample in a study of T cells expressing NK-cell markers. From the 5' RACE reads, TCRdb lists one entry per CDR3 protein and no DNA. In all, the sample yields hundreds of thousands of distinct CDR3 sequences. The sequenced material came from blood T cells: a sorted CD56 or NKG2C T cell subset, CD4+ or CD8+ T cells, or bulk PBMC T cells (not recorded which). The receptors here all came from a woman aged 18-69 years in good health. Both conserved end residues are part of each CDR3.

TRBJ2-7 | TRBV20-1 | CSARVPAGGYEQYF
TRBJ2-7 | TRBV7-2 | CASSLAGQNTYEQYF
TRBJ1-5 | TRBV28 | CAKQAGPRRNQPQHF
TRBJ1-1 | TRBV18 | CASSPGASEAFF
TRBJ2-3 | TRBV12-3/TRBV12-4 | CASRSQGRATQYF
TRBJ2-5 | TRBV28 | CASSFPTGGGETQYF
TRBJ2-5 | TRBV5-5 | CASSGGRGETQYF
TRBJ2-1 | TRBV6-6 | CASSYGSGNEQFF
TRBJ2-5 | TRBV9 | CASSPRLLESTQYF
TRBJ1-5 | TRBV20-1 | CSASMTNRVDQPQHF
TRBJ2-1 | TRBV6-1 | CASSPEPGLAANEQFF
TRBJ2-3 | TRBV12-3/TRBV12-4 | CASSLVEGRGTQYF
TRBJ2-1 | TRBV3-1 | CASSQANPGLAGGRSYNEQFF
TRBJ2-2 | TRBV14 | CASSHSGRGGTGELFF
TRBJ1-3 | TRBV4-2 | CASSQEDSRRNTIYF
TRBJ2-1 | TRBV7-2 | CASSPMSSVNEQFF
TRBJ1-2 | TRBV29-1 | CSVADGANYGYTF
TRBJ1-3 | TRBV20-1 | CSALTGSGSGNTIYF
TRBJ2-2 | TRBV5-6 | CASSLVRVGDTGELFF
TRBJ2-5 | TRBV7-2 | CASSLGVLIGETQYF
TRBJ1-1 | TRBV6-5 | CASSYGGTGALEAFF
TRBJ1-3 | TRBV9 | CASSVGGLTTGNTIYF
TRBJ2-1 | TRBV29-1 | CSVVPGGSYNEQFF
TRBJ1-2 | TRBV19 | CASCPGQNYGYTF
TRBJ2-7 | TRBV7-2 | CASSLARTSLSYEQYF
TRBJ2-7 | TRBV28 | CATDTGDPSEQYF
TRBJ1-1 | TRBV7-2 | CASSSDRNTEAFF
TRBJ1-6 | TRBV7-9 | CASSLMDSSGSLHF
TRBJ2-4 | TRBV25-1 | CASSDRLAGGKNIQYF
TRBJ2-7 | TRBV20-1 | CSARDHRLAGGPNEQYF
TRBJ1-1 | TRBV6-2/TRBV6-3 | CASTQRGNTEAFF
TRBJ2-1 | TRBV27 | CASSAFSGSSYNEQFF
TRBJ1-1 | TRBV4-3 | CASSQDRRLGTEAFF
TRBJ1-1 | TRBV20-1 | CSADGWGNTEAFF
TRBJ1-5 | TRBV20-1 | CSAARTAVQLSPQHF
TRBJ2-2 | TRBV30 | CAWRRIGAATGELFF
TRBJ2-7 | TRBV5-1 | CASSLWDSSSYEQYF
TRBJ1-1 | TRBV6-2/TRBV6-3 | CAIAAQLTNTEAFF
TRBJ2-5 | TRBV5-1 | CASSIIAGGPGETQYF
TRBJ1-1 | TRBV12-5 | CASGSGREAFF
TRBJ2-5 | TRBV7-2 | CASSLPSGRETQYF
TRBJ1-2 | TRBV20-1 | CSDLSANYGYTF
TRBJ1-4 | TRBV5-1 | CASSLGWVDEKLFF
TRBJ1-4 | TRBV5-1 | CASSLGQAEKLFF
TRBJ2-7 | TRBV29-1 | CSVRTATYEQYF
TRBJ2-3 | TRBV7-8 | CASSIDREGTQYF